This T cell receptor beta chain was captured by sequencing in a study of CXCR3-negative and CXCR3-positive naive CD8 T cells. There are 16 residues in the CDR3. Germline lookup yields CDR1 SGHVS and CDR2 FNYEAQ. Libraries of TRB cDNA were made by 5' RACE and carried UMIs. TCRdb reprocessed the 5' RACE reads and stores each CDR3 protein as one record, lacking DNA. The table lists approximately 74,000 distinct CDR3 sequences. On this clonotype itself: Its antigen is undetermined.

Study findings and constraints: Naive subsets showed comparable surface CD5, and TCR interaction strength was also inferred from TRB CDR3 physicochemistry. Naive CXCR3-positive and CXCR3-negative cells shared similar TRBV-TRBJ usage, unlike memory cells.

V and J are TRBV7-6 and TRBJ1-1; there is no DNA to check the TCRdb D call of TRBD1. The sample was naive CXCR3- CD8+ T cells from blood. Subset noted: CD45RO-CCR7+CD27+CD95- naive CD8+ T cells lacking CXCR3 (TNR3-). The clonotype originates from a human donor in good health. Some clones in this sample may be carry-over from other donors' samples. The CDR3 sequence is CASSLLTGTRGTEAFF.